A selection of T cell receptor beta chains follows, all from one sample in a study of blood T cell repertoires in COVID-19. Method: immunoSEQ multiplex PCR; TCRdb's copy keeps in-frame clones and lacks some. The top ten clones hold about 0.8% of a sample with approximately 200,000 clones, roughly 94% of them seen once. Material: peripheral blood. The receptors derive from a man between 25 and 39 years old with COVID-19, enrolled during active disease. The CDR3 runs from the conserved cysteine through the conserved F or W. The D gene is left open where the match is weak. Clone size is not always given. Where it is, it says once, few, many or a class for expanded clones.

>once|TRBV9|TRBJ2-2|TRBD1
TGTGCCAGCAGCCCGCCCTTTTCGGGACAGGACACCGGGGAGCTGTTTTTT
CASSPPFSGQDTGELFF
>NA|TRBV12-3/TRBV12-4|TRBJ2-7|NA
TGTGCCAGTTCAAGAGGGTCCTACGAGCAGTACTTC
CASSRGSYEQYF
>NA|TRBV27|TRBJ2-1|NA
TGTGCCAGCAGTTTCGGGGTGGACAGAACTGAGCAGTTCTTC
CASSFGVDRTEQFF
>NA|TRBV7-9|TRBJ1-2|NA
TGTGCCAGCAGCCCGGGACTGGACTTCTATGGCTACACCTTC
CASSPGLDFYGYTF
>NA|TRBV11-2|TRBJ2-2|TRBD1
TGTGCCAGCACCCTTCGACAGGGGATTCCCAAAGTCAACACCGGGGAGCTGTTTTTT
CASTLRQGIPKVNTGELFF
>NA|TRBV12-3/TRBV12-4|TRBJ1-2|NA
TGTGCCAGCAGCGCCGGGCGACAGGTTGGCTACACCTTC
CASSAGRQVGYTF
>once|TRBV19|TRBJ1-5|NA
TGTGCCACCTACGGAGGGGAGAGCAATCAGCCCCAGCATTTT
CATYGGESNQPQHF
>NA|TRBV11-2|TRBJ1-6|TRBD1
TGTGCCAGCAGCTTAGTTTTCGGACAGGGGAAATCACCCCTCCACTTT
CASSLVFGQGKSPLHF
>NA|TRBV6-5|TRBJ2-5|NA
TGTGCCAGCAGTTACGTCGGCAGGGGACGCGATCGGACCCAGTACTTC
CASSYVGRGRDRTQYF
>once|TRBV12-3/TRBV12-4|TRBJ2-5|TRBD1
TGTGCCAGCTTTGGACAGGGACAAGAGACCCAGTACTTC
CASFGQGQETQYF
>once|TRBV19|TRBJ1-5|NA
TGTGCCAGTAGTATCTTCGCGGAAGATCAGCCCCAGCATTTT
CASSIFAEDQPQHF